These T cell receptor beta chains were read from a single sample in a study of blood T cell repertoires in COVID-19. Sequencing was performed with immunoSEQ multiplex PCR; in TCRdb, only in-frame clones are kept and a portion is missing. The sample has around 370,000 clones, about nine tenths seen once. The sample taken for sequencing was peripheral blood. Receptors were obtained from a woman in her 70s with COVID-19, enrolled during active disease. The CDR3 runs from the conserved cysteine through the conserved F or W. D genes are given only for firm matches. Clone size is not always given. Where it is, it says once, few, many or a class for expanded clones.

size	V	D	J	CDR3	DNA
NA	TRBV3-1/TRBV3-2	TRBD2	TRBJ2-7	CASSFQLAGGLEQYF	TGTGCCAGCAGTTTTCAACTAGCGGGGGGGCTCGAGCAGTACTTC
NA	TRBV18	NA	TRBJ1-2	CASSEDRERGYTF	TGTGCCAGCTCGGAGGACCGGGAACGTGGCTACACCTTC
NA	TRBV19	NA	TRBJ1-4	CASSRFSNEKLFF	TGTGCCAGTAGCCGGTTCTCTAATGAAAAACTGTTTTTT
NA	TRBV10-2	NA	TRBJ1-2	CASSEIGGYGGYTF	TGCGCCAGCAGTGAGATCGGCGGATATGGGGGCTACACCTTC
NA	TRBV2	TRBD2	TRBJ2-3	CASSPLRLAGGTSTDTQYF	TGTGCCAGCAGTCCCCTAAGACTAGCGGGGGGCACTAGCACAGATACGCAGTATTTT
NA	TRBV5-1	TRBD2	TRBJ2-3	CASRRGTSRDTQYF	TGCGCCAGCAGGCGGGGGACTAGCAGAGATACGCAGTATTTT
NA	TRBV9	TRBD1	TRBJ2-5	CASSAQGTYQETQYF	TGTGCCAGCAGCGCACAGGGGACCTACCAAGAGACCCAGTACTTC
NA	TRBV2	TRBD1	TRBJ1-3	CASRGTGSGNTIYF	TGTGCCAGCAGGGGGACAGGCTCTGGAAACACCATATATTTT
NA	TRBV9	NA	TRBJ1-1	CASSRTVNTEAFF	TGTGCCAGCAGCCGTACAGTGAACACTGAAGCTTTCTTT
NA	TRBV3-1/TRBV3-2	NA	TRBJ1-5	CASSPSEAGTNQPQHF	TGTGCCAGCAGCCCTTCCGAAGCGGGGACGAATCAGCCCCAGCATTTT
NA	TRBV2	NA	TRBJ2-2	CASRIFSPVARHKNTGELFF	TGTGCCAGCAGGATCTTCAGCCCAGTGGCGCGACATAAGAACACCGGGGAGCTGTTTTTT
NA	TRBV2	TRBD2	TRBJ2-4	CASIGTSGGPAKNIQYF	TGTGCCAGCATTGGGACTAGCGGGGGACCAGCCAAAAACATTCAGTACTTC
once	TRBV10-1	TRBD1	TRBJ2-7	CASSEGDSIYEQYF	TGCGCCAGCAGTGAGGGGGACAGTATCTACGAGCAGTACTTC
NA	TRBV2	TRBD2	TRBJ2-3	CASSRGLAGVTDTQYF	TGTGCCAGCAGTCGTGGACTAGCGGGGGTCACAGATACGCAGTATTTT
NA	TRBV4-2	NA	TRBJ1-6	CASSRPRDGSSPLHF	TGTGCCAGCAGCCGCCCCCGAGATGGGAGTTCACCCCTCCACTTT
NA	TRBV6-5	TRBD1	TRBJ1-2	CASVEGTGKYGYTF	TGTGCCAGCGTGGAAGGGACAGGCAAGTATGGCTACACCTTC
NA	TRBV27	NA	TRBJ1-5	CASSFATSFGNQPQHF	TGTGCCAGCAGTTTCGCGACTTCTTTCGGCAATCAGCCCCAGCATTTT
once	TRBV6-4	TRBD1	TRBJ1-2	CASSDSRQGSYGYTF	TGTGCCAGCAGTGACTCACGACAGGGAAGCTATGGCTACACCTTC
NA	TRBV5-1	NA	TRBJ1-4	CASSPGGEKLFF	TGCGCCAGCAGCCCGGGAGGTGAAAAACTGTTTTTT
NA	TRBV28	TRBD1	TRBJ1-5	CASFDRVNQPQHF	TGTGCCAGCTTCGACAGGGTTAATCAGCCCCAGCATTTT
NA	TRBV28	NA	TRBJ1-2	CASSLQGIFDYGYTF	TGTGCCAGCAGTTTACAGGGCATCTTCGACTATGGCTACACCTTC
few	TRBV6-5	NA	TRBJ1-4	CASSYRGTTNEKLFF	TGTGCCAGCAGTTACAGGGGTACAACTAATGAAAAACTGTTTTTT
NA	TRBV19	TRBD1	TRBJ1-4	CASSSGTGLFTNEKLFF	TGTGCCAGTAGTTCGGGGACAGGTCTATTCACTAATGAAAAACTGTTTTTT
NA	TRBV10-3	TRBD1	TRBJ1-2	CAISVRDRGRGNYGYTF	TGTGCCATCAGTGTACGGGACAGGGGACGAGGAAACTATGGCTACACCTTC
NA	TRBV27	TRBD1	TRBJ2-7	CASKRTGNYEQYF	TGTGCCAGCAAGCGGACAGGTAACTACGAGCAGTACTTC
NA	TRBV11-2	TRBD1	TRBJ2-7	CASSSGQGFYEQYF	TGTGCCAGCAGCTCGGGACAGGGGTTCTACGAGCAGTACTTC
once	TRBV15	TRBD1	TRBJ1-5	CATSTLGQGGNQPQHF	TGTGCCACCAGCACCCTTGGACAGGGAGGGAATCAGCCCCAGCATTTT
once	TRBV6-1	NA	TRBJ1-3	CASSELGPSGNTIYF	TGTGCCAGCAGTGAGCTGGGGCCCTCTGGAAACACCATATATTTT
once	TRBV18	NA	TRBJ1-2	CASSPEEGYGYTF	TGTGCCAGCTCACCTGAGGAGGGGTATGGCTACACCTTC
NA	TRBV12-3/TRBV12-4	NA	TRBJ1-4	CASSQGAREKLFF	TGTGCCAGCAGTCAAGGGGCGAGGGAAAAACTGTTTTTT
NA	TRBV5-1	NA	TRBJ2-7	CASSLATAGRHYEQYF	TGCGCCAGCAGCTTGGCCACGGCAGGTCGGCACTACGAGCAGTACTTC
NA	TRBV19	NA	TRBJ1-1	CASRIQGLNTEAFF	TGTGCCAGCCGTATACAGGGCCTGAACACTGAAGCTTTCTTT
NA	TRBV3-1/TRBV3-2	NA	TRBJ1-2	CASSQEGWGAGYGYTF	TGTGCCAGCAGCCAAGAAGGGTGGGGAGCGGGCTATGGCTACACCTTC
NA	TRBV10-2	TRBD1	TRBJ1-5	CASSSTGDQPQHF	TGCGCCAGCAGCTCTACAGGGGACCAGCCCCAGCATTTT
NA	TRBV10-2	TRBD2	TRBJ2-7	CASRETSDGEQYF	TGCGCCAGCAGGGAGACTAGCGACGGCGAGCAGTACTTC
NA	TRBV3-1/TRBV3-2	NA	TRBJ1-1	CASSRQGPDTEAFF	TGTGCCAGCAGCCGTCAGGGCCCGGACACTGAAGCTTTCTTT
NA	TRBV24-1	TRBD1	TRBJ1-5	CATSEGDRDPTQPQHF	TGTGCCACCAGTGAGGGGGACAGGGACCCCACTCAGCCCCAGCATTTT
NA	TRBV5-1	TRBD1	TRBJ1-2	CASAEGTGAPRTF	TGCGCCAGCGCTGAGGGGACAGGGGCACCCAGGACCTTC